The following is a T cell receptor (beta chain) sequence with its context. Its specificity is unknown. This CDR3 is 14 amino acids long. After removal of 2 bases from V and 3 bases from J, the junction contained 3 bases not matched to a gene. Germline V lookup: CDR1 MNHEY, CDR2 SVGAGI. This sample is part of a study of T-cell memory formation after mild COVID-19. General study findings and limits: Some clones that responded turned up in pre-infection memory, which suggests that cross-reactive memory joined in.

Via MiXCR, TCRdb re-called the 5' RACE reads, giving one row per CDR3 protein. The sample has 250,000 to 350,000 distinct CDR3 sequences, under 20% seen once; the top ten hold roughly 24%. The chain employs TRBV6-5 and TRBJ1-1; 7 bases align to TRBD1. The clonotype was recovered from a man aged 18-30 years who had mild COVID-19 (a few samples of this study predate the infection). Cell type and time point are not known. The sequenced sample consisted of PBMCs or a T cell subset sorted from them (not recorded which). CDR3 loop: CASSYRGRDTEAFF. In DNA, the CDR3 is TGTGCCAGCAGTTACAGGGGGCGAGACACTGAAGCTTTCTTT.